The sequence of this T cell receptor beta chain was determined in a study of lymphopenia after photon versus proton radiotherapy. To note about this clone: Its antigen is not identified.

The data were produced by immunoSEQ multiplex PCR, yet TCRdb's version contains in-frame clones alone and is incomplete. Among around 29,000 clones listed, about 86% were seen once. Broader study findings: Proton therapy kept repertoires fairly stable, unlike photons, which gained effector/memory cells. Survival link was tested only in deceased patients; proton benefit remains a possibility.

Per germline, CDR1 LGHNA and CDR2 YSLEER. The CDR3 spans 15 residues. Trimming took 4 bases from V and 2 from J; bases not matched to a gene: 4. The origin of this receptor is a woman aged 60 to 75 with cholangiocarcinoma. Some clones in this sample may be carry-over from other donors' samples. The V gene is TRBV4-3, the J gene TRBJ2-7, with TRBD2 matching over 11 bases. Sample: peripheral blood, taken from a patient treated with proton-based radiotherapy. CDR3 protein: CASSLNSGRAYEQYF. The CDR3 DNA follows: TGCGCCAGCAGCCTTAATAGCGGGAGGGCCTACGAGCAGTACTTC.